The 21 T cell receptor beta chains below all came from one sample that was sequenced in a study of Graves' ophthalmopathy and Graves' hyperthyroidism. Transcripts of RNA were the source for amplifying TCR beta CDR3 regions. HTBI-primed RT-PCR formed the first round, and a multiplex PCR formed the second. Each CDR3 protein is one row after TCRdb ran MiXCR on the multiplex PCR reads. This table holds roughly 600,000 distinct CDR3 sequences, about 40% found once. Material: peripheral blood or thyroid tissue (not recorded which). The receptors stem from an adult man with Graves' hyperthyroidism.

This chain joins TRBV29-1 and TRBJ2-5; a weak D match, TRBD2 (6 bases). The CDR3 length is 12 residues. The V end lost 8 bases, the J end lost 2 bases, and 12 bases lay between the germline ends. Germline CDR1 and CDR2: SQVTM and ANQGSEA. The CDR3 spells CSLIGGQETQYF. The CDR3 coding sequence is TGCAGCTTGATAGGAGGGCAAGAGACCCAGTACTTC.

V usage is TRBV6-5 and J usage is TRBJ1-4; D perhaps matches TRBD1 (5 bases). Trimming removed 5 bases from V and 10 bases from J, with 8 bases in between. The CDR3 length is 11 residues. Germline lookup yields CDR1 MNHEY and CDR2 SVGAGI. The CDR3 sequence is CASSKGVKLFF. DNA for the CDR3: TGTGCCAGCAGTAAAGGGGTAAAACTGTTTTTT.

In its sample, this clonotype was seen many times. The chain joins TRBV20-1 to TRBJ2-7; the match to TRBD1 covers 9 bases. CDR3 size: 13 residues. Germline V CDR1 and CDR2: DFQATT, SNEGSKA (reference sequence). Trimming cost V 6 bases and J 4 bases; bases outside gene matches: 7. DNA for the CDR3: TGCAGTGCCTCGGGGGACAGGGTGTACGAGCAGTACTTC. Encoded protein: CSASGDRVYEQYF.

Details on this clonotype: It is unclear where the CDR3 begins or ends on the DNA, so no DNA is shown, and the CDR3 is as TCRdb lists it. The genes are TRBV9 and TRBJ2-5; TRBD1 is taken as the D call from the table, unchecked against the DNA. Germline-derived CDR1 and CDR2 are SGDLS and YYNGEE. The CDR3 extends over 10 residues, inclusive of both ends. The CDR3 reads CASSVGTGNF.

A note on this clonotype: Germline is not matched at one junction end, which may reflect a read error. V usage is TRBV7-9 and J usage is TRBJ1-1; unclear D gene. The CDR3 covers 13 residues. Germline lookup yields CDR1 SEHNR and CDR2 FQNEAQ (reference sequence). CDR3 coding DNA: TGTGCCAGCGGCTTAGCGGGAAGGCCCGAAGCTTTCTTT. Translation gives CASGLAGRPEAFF.

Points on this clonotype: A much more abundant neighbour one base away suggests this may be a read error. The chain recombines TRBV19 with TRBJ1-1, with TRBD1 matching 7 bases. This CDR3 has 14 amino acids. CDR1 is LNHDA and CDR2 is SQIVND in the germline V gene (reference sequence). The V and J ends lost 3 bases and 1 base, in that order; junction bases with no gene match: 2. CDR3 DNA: TGTGCCAGTAGTATGACAGGGAAGAACACTGAAGCTTTCTTT. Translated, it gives CASSMTGKNTEAFF.

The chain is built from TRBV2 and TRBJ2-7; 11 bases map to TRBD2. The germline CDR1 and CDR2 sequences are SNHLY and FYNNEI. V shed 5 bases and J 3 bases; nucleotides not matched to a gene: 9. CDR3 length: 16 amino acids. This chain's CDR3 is CASSRGTSGLNYEQYF. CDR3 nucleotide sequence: TGTGCCAGCAGTCGGGGGACTAGCGGATTAAACTACGAGCAGTACTTC.

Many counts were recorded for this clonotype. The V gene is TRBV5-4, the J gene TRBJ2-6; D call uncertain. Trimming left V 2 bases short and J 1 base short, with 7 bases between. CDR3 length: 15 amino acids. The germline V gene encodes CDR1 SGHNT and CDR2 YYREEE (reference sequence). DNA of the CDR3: TGTGCCAGCAGCTTTTGGAGATCTGGGGCCAACGTCCTGACTTTC. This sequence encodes CASSFWRSGANVLTF.

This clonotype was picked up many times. CDR3 nucleotide sequence: TGCAGCGTTGGGAGTCGGGGCGGAGAAAAACTGTTTTTT. This encodes CSVGSRGGEKLFF. The chain employs TRBV29-1 and TRBJ1-4; possible D gene TRBD1, 5 bases. Germline assignment: CDR1 SQVTM and CDR2 ANQGSEA. Trimming removed 4 bases at V and 8 bases at J, with 14 bases between. The length of the CDR3 is 13 residues. Combining the CDR3 with reference TRBV29-1 and TRBJ1-4 gives the whole variable domain SAVISQKPSRDICQRGTSLTIQCQVDSQVTMMFWYRQQPGQSLTLIATANQGSEATYESGFVIDKFPISRPNLTFSTLTVSNMSPEDSSIYLCSVGSRGGEKLFFGSGTQLSVL.

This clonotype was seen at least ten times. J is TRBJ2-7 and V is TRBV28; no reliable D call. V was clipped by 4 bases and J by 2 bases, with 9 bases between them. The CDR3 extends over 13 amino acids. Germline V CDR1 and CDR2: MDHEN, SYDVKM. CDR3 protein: CASSWAVTYEQYF. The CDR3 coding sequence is TGTGCCAGCAGTTGGGCAGTGACCTACGAGCAGTACTTC.

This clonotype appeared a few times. CDR3 sequence (DNA): TGTGCCAGCAGAGCGGGACATCCCAATGAAAAACTGTTTTTT. Translation gives CASRAGHPNEKLFF. J is TRBJ1-4 and V is TRBV28, with a tentative D call TRBD1 (6 bases). The CDR3 runs to 14 residues. The germline V and J ends were trimmed by 6 bases and 5 bases, with 13 bases remaining between them. Germline-derived CDR1 and CDR2 are MDHEN and SYDVKM.

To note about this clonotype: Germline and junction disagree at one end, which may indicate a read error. The CDR3 loop reads CASRLRKNTEAF. The DNA of the CDR3 is TGTGCCAGCCGGCTCCGAAAGAACACTGAAGCTTTC. V gene TRBV2 combines with J gene TRBJ2-6; unclear D gene. Germline V gene sequence: CDR1 SNHLY, CDR2 FYNNEI. This CDR3 is built from 12 residues.

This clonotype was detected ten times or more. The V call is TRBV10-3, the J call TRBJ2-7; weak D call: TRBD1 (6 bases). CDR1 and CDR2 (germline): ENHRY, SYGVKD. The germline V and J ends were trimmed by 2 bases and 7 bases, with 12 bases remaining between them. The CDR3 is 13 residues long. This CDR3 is CAISEPQGREQYF. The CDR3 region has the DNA TGTGCCATCAGTGAGCCACAGGGCCGAGAGCAGTACTTC.

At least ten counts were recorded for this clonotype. For the CDR3, the DNA is TGTGCCAGCAGTTACACAGGGGAGGCTGCTCAGCCCCAGCATTTT. Encoded protein: CASSYTGEAAQPQHF. The chain joins TRBV6-5 to TRBJ1-5, with 7 bases fitting TRBD1. This CDR3 is built from 15 residues. Per germline, CDR1 MNHEY and CDR2 SVGAGI. V lost 2 bases, J lost 6 bases, and 7 bases stayed unmatched.

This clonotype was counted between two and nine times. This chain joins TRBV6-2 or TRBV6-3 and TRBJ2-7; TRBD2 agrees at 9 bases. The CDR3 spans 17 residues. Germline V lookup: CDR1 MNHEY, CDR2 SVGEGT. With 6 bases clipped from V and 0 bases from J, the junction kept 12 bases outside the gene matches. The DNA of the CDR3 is TGTGCCAGCAGACCACCGGGACTAGCTGATAACTCCTACGAGCAGTACTTC. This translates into CASRPPGLADNSYEQYF.

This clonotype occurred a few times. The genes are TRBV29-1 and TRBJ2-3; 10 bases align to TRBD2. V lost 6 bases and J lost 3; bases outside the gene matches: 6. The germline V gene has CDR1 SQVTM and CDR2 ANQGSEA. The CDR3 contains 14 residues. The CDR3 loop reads CSVAGLAATDTQYF. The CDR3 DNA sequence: TGCAGCGTGGCCGGACTAGCGGCTACAGATACGCAGTATTTT.

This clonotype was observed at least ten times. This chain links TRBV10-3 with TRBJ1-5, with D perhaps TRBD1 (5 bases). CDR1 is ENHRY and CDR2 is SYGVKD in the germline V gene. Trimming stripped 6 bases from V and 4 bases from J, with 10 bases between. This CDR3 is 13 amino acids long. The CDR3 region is CAISQGLNQPQHF. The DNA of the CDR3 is TGTGCCATCAGCCAGGGACTTAATCAGCCCCAGCATTTT.

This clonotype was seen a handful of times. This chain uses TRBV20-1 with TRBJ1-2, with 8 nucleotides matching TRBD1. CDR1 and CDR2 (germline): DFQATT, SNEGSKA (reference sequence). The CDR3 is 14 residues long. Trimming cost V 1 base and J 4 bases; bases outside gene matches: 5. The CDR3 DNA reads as TGCAGTGCTAGAGTTCAGGGGGCATCCTATGGCTACACCTTC. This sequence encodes CSARVQGASYGYTF.

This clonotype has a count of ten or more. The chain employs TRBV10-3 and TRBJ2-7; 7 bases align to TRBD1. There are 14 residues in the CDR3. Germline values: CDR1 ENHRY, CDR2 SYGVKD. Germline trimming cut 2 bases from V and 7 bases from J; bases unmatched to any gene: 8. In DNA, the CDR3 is TGTGCCATCAGTGAGGACAGGGCGTTTAGGGAGCAGTACTTC. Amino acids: CAISEDRAFREQYF.

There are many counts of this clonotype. CDR3 sequence (DNA): TGTGCCAGCAGTGAATCGAGAGGGCCAGAGACCCAGTACTTC. Translating gives CASSESRGPETQYF. The chain links TRBV6-1 to TRBJ2-5, with D possibly being TRBD2 (5 bases). V was pared by 2 bases and J by 4 bases, with 11 bases between. Germline CDR1 is MNHNS and CDR2 is SASEGT. The CDR3 spans 14 residues.

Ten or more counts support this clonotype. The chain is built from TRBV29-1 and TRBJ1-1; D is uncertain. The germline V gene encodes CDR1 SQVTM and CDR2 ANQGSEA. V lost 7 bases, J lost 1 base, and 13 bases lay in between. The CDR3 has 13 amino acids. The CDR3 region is CSDRGRTNTEAFF. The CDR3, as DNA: TGCAGCGACCGCGGACGGACGAACACTGAAGCTTTCTTT.